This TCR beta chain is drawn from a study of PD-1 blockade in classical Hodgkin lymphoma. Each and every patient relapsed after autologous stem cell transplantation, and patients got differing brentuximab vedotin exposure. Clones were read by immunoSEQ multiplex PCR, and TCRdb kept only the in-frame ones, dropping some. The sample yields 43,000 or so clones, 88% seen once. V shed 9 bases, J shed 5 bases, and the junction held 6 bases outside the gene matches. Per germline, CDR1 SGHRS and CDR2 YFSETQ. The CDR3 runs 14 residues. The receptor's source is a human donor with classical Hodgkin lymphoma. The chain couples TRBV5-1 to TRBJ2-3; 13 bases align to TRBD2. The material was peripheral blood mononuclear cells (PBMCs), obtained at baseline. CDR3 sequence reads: CATSGLAGLDTQYF. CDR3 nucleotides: TGCGCCACCTCGGGACTAGCGGGGCTAGATACGCAGTATTTT.